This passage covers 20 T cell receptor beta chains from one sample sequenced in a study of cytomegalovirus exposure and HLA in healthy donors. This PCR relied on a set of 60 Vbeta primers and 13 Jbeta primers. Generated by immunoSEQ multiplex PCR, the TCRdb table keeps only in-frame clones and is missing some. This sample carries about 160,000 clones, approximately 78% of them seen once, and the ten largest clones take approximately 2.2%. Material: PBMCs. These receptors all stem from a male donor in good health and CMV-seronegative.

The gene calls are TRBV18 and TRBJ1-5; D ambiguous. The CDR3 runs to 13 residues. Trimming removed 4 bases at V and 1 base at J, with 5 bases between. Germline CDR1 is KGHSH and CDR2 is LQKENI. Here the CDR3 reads CASSQLSNQPQHF. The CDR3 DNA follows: TGTGCCAGCTCACAATTAAGCAATCAGCCCCAGCATTTT.

CDR3 bases: TGTGCCAGCAGCTTACCGAGTACGGGACAGTCAAACACTGAAGCTTTCTTT. It is translated as CASSLPSTGQSNTEAFF. V usage is TRBV7-2 and J usage is TRBJ1-1; TRBD1 agrees at 7 bases. J gave up 2 bases and V 2 bases, and 11 bases lay outside the gene matches. Germline CDR1 SGHTA, CDR2 FQGNSA. This CDR3 region has 17 residues. Looking up the rest from reference TRBV7-2 and TRBJ1-1 gives the full variable domain: GAGVSQSPSNKVTEKGKDVELRCDPISGHTALYWYRQSLGQGLEFLIYFQGNSAPDKSGLPSDRFSAERTGGSVSTLTIQRTQQEDSAVYLCASSLPSTGQSNTEAFFGQGTRLTVV.

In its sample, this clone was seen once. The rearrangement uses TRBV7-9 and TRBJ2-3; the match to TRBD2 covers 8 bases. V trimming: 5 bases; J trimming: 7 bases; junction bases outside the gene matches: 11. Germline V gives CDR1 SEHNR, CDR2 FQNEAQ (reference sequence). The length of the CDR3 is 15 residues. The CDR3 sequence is CASSPDSGALHTQYF. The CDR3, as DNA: TGTGCCAGCAGCCCGGATAGCGGGGCGCTTCATACGCAGTATTTT.

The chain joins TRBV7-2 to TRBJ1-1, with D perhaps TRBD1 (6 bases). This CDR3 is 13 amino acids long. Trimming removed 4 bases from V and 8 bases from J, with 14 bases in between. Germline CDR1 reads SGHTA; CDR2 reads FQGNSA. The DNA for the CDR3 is TGTGCCAGCAGCTCAAAGTCGGGACAAGAAGCTTTCTTT. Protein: CASSSKSGQEAFF.

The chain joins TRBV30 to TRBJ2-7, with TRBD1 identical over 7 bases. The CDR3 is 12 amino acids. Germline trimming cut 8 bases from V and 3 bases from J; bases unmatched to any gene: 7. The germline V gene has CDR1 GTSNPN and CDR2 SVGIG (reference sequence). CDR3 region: CALRDSIYEQYF. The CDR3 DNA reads TGTGCCCTGAGGGACAGTATCTACGAGCAGTACTTC.

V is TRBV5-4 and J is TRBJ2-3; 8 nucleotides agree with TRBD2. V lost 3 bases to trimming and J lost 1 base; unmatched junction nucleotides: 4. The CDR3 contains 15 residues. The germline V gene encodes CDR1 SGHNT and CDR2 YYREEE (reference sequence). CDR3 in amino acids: CASSSAGGRTDTQYF. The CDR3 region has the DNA TGTGCCAGCAGCTCCGCGGGGGGACGCACAGATACGCAGTATTTT.

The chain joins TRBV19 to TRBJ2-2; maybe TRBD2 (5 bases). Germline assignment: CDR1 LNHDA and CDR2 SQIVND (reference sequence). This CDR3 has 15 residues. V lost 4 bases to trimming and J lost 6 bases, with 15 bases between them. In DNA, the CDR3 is TGTGCCAGTAGTAGGAGGACCCCCGCGGCCGGGGAGCTGTTTTTT. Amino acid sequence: CASSRRTPAAGELFF.

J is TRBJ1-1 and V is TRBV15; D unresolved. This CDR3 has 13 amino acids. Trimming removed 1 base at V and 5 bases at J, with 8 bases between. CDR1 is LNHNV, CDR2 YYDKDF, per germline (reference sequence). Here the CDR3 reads CATSRARETEAFF. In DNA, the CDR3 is TGTGCCACCAGCAGAGCCCGGGAAACTGAAGCTTTCTTT.

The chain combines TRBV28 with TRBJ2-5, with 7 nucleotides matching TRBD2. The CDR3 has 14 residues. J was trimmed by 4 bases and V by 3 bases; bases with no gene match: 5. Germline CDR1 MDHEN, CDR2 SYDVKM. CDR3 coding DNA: TGTGCCAGCAGTTTCCTCGGACTAGGAGAGACCCAGTACTTC. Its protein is CASSFLGLGETQYF.

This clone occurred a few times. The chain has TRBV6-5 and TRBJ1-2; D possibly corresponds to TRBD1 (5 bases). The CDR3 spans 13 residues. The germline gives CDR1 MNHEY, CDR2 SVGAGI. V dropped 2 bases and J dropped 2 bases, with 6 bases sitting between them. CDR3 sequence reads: CASSYDSNYGYTF. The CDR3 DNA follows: TGTGCCAGCAGTTACGACAGCAACTATGGCTACACCTTC.

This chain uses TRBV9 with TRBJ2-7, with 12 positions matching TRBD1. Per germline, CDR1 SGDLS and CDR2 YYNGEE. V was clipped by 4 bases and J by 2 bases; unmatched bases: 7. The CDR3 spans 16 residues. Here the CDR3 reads CASSPRGQGATYEQYF. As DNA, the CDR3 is TGTGCCAGCAGCCCTCGGGGACAGGGGGCCACCTACGAGCAGTACTTC.

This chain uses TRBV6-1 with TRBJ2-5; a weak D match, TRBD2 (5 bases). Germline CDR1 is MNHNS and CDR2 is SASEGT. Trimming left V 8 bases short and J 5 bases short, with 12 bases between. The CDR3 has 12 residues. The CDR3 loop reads CASWRVGETQYF. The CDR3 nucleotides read TGTGCCAGCTGGCGGGTTGGGGAGACCCAGTACTTC.

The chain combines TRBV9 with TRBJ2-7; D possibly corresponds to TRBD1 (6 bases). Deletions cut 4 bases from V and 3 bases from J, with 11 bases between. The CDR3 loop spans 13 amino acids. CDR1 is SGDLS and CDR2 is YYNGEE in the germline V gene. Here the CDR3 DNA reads TGTGCCAGCAGCAGGACAGTCAACTACGAGCAGTACTTC. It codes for CASSRTVNYEQYF.

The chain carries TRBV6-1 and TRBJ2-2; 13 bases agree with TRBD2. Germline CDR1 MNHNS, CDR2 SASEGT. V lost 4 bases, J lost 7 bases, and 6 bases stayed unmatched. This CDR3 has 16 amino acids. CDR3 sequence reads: CASSGTSGSGIGELFF. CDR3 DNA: TGTGCCAGCAGTGGGACTAGCGGGAGTGGTATCGGGGAGCTGTTTTTT.

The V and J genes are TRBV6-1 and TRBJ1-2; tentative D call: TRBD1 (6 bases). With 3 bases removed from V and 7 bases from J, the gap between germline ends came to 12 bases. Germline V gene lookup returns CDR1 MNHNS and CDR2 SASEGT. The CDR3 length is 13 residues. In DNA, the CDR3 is TGTGCCAGCAGTGAGACGGGAGGGGGTGGCTACACCTTC. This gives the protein CASSETGGGGYTF.

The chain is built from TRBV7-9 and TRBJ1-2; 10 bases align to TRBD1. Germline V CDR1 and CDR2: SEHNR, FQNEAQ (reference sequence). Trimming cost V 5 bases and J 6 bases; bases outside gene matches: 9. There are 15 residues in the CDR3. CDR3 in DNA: TGTGCCAGCAGCCCGGCCCCGACAGGGGGCCATGGCTACACCTTC. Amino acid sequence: CASSPAPTGGHGYTF.

The CDR3 DNA is TGTGCCAGCAGTTTTTCAGCGTGGTACGAGCAGTACTTC. Translation gives CASSFSAWYEQYF. The chain has TRBV6-6 and TRBJ2-7; D is unresolved. Germline lookup yields CDR1 MNHNY and CDR2 SVGAGI (reference sequence). Trimming removed 4 bases at V and 4 bases at J, with 11 bases between. The CDR3 totals 13 residues.

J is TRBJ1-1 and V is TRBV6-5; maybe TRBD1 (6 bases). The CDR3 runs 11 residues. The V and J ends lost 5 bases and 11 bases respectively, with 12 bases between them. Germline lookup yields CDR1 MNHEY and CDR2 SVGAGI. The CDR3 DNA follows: TGTGCCAGCAGTCACAGGGAGAGGGCTTTCTTT. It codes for CASSHRERAFF.

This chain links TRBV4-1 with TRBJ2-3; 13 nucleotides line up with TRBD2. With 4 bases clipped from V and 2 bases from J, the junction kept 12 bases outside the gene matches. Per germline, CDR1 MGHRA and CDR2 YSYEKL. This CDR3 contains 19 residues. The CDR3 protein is CASSLRLAGGPSTTDTQYF. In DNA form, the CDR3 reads TGCGCCAGCAGCCTCAGACTAGCGGGGGGACCGTCTACCACAGATACGCAGTATTTT.

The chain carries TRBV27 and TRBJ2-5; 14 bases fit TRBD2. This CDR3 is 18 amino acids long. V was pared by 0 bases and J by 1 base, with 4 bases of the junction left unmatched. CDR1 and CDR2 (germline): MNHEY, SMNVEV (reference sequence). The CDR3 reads CASSLSSTSGGAQETQYF. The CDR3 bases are TGTGCCAGCAGTTTATCGTCGACTAGCGGGGGGGCCCAAGAGACCCAGTACTTC.